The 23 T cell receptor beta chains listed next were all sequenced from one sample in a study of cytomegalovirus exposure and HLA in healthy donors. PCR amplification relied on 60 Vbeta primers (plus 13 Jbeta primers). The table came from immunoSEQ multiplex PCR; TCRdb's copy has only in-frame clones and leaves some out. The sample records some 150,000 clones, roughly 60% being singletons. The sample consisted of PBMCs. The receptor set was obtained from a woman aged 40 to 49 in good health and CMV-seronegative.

The CDR3 spells CASSVGYSYLYEQYF. The CDR3 DNA is TGTGCCAGCAGCGTAGGGTACAGTTATCTCTACGAGCAGTACTTC. The chain is built from TRBV9 and TRBJ2-7, with D hard to call. The germline V gene has CDR1 SGDLS and CDR2 YYNGEE. CDR3 size: 15 residues. V lost 0 bases to trimming and J lost 3 bases, with 13 bases between them.

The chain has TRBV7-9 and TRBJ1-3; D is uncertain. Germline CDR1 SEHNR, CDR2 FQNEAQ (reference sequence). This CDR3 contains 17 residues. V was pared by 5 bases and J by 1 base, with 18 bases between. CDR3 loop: CASSRDRYRGSGNTIYF. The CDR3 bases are TGTGCCAGCAGCCGCGATAGGTATCGAGGTTCTGGAAACACCATATATTTT.

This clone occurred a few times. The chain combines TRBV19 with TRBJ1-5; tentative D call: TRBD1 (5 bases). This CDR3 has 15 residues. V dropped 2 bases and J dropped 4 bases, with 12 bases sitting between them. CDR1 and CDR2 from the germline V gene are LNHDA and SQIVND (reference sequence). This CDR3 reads CASSISAGKNQPQHF. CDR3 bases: TGTGCCAGTAGTATATCGGCAGGGAAAAATCAGCCCCAGCATTTT. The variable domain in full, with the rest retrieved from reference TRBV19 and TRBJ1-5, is DGGITQSPKYLFRKEGQNVTLSCEQNLNHDAMYWYRQDPGQGLRLIYYSQIVNDFQKGDIAEGYSVSREKKESFPLTVTSAQKNPTAFYLCASSISAGKNQPQHFGDGTRLSIL.

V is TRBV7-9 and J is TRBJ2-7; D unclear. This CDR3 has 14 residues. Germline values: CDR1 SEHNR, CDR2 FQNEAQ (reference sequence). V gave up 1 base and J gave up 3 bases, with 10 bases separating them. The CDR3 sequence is CASSLGQVDYEQYF. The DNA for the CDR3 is TGTGCCAGCAGCTTAGGGCAGGTAGACTACGAGCAGTACTTC. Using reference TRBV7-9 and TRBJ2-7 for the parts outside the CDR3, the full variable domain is DTGVSQNPRHKITKRGQNVTFRCDPISEHNRLYWYRQTLGQGPEFLTYFQNEAQLEKSRLLSDRFSAERPKGSFSTLEIQRTEQGDSAMYLCASSLGQVDYEQYFGPGTRLTVT.

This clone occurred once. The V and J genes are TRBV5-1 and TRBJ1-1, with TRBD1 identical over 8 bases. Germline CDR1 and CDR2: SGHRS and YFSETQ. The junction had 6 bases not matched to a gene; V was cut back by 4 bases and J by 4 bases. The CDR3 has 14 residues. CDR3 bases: TGCGCCAGCAGCACCTACACAGGGGGCACTGAAGCTTTCTTT. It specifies CASSTYTGGTEAFF.

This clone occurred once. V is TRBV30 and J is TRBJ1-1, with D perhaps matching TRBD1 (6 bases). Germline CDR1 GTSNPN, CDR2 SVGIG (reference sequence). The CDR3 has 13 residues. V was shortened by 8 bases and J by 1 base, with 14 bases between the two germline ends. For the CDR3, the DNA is TGTGCCGCGCGGGGGCAGGGGAACACTGAAGCTTTCTTT. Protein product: CAARGQGNTEAFF.

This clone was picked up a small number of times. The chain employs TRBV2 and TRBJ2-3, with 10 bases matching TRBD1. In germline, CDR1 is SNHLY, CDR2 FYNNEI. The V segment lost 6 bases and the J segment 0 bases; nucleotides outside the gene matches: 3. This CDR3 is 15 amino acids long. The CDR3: CASRGQGSSTDTQYF. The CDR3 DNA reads TGTGCCAGCAGGGGACAGGGGTCTAGCACAGATACGCAGTATTTT.

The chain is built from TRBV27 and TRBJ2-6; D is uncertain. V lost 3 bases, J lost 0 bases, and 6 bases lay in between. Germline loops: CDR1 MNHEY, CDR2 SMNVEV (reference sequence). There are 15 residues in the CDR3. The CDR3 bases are TGTGCCAGCAGTTTCGAGAACTCTGGGGCCAACGTCCTGACTTTC. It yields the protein CASSFENSGANVLTF.

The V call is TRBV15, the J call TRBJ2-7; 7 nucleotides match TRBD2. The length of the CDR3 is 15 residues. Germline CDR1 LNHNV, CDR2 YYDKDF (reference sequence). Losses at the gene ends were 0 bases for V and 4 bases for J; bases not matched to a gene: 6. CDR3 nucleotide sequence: TGTGCCACCAGCAGAGATTCGGGAGGAGGGTACGAGCAGTACTTC. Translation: CATSRDSGGGYEQYF.

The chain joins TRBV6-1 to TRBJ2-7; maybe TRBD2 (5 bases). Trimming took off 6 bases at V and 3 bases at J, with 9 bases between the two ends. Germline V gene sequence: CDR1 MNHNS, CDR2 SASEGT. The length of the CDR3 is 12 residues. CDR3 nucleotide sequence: TGTGCCAGCAGAGAGGGCAACTACGAGCAGTACTTC. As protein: CASREGNYEQYF.

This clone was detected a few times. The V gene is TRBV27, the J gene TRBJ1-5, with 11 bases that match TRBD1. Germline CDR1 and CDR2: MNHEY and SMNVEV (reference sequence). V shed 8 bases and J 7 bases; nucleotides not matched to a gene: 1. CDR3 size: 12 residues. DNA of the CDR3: TGTGCCAGCGGGGACAGGGGGCAGCCCCAGCATTTT. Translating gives CASGDRGQPQHF.

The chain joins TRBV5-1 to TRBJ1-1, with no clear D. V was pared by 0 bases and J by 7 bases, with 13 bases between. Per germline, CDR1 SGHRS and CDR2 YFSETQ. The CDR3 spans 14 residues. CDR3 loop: CASSLDLARNEAFF. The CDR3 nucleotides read TGCGCCAGCAGCTTGGATTTAGCGCGCAATGAAGCTTTCTTT.

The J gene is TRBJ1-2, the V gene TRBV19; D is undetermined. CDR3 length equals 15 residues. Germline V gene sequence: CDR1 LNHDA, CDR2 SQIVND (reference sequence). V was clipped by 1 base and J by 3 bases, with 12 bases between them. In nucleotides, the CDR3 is TGTGCCAGTAGTATAGGGTCCAGGCCCTACTATGGCTACACCTTC. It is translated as CASSIGSRPYYGYTF.

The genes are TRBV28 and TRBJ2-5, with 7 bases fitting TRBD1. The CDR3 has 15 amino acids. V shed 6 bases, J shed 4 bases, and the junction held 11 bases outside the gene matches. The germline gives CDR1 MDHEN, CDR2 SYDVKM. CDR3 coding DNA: TGTGCCAGCAGCCTCAGACCCACAGGGGTAGAGACCCAGTACTTC. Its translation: CASSLRPTGVETQYF.

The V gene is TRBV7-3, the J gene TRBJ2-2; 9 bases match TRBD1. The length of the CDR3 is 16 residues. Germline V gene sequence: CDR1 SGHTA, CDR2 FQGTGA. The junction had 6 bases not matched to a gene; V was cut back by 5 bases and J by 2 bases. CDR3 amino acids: CASSKDRGANTGELFF. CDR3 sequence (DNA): TGTGCCAGCAGCAAGGACAGGGGCGCCAACACCGGGGAGCTGTTTTTT.

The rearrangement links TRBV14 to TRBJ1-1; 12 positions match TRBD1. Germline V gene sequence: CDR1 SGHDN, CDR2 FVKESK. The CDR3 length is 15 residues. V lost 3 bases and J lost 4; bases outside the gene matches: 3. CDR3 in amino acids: CASSHMGQGATEAFF. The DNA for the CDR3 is TGTGCCAGCAGCCACATGGGACAGGGGGCCACTGAAGCTTTCTTT.

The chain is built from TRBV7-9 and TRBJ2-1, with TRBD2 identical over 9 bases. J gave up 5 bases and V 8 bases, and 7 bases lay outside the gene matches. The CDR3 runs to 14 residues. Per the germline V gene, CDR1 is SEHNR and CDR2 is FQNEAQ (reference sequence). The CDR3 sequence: CASGLAGINNEQFF. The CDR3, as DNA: TGTGCCAGCGGTCTAGCGGGGATTAACAATGAGCAGTTCTTC.

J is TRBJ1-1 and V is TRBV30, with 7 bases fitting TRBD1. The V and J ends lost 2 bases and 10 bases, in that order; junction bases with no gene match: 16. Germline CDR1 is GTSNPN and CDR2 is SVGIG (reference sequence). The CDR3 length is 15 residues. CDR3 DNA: TGTGCCTGGAGTACAGCTCTAGGGGGCGACCGGGCAGCTTTCTTT. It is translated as CAWSTALGGDRAAFF.

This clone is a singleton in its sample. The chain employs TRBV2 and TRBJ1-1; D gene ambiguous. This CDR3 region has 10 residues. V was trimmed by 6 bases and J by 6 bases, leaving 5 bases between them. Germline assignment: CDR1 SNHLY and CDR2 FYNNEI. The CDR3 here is CASRGAEAFF. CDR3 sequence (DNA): TGTGCCAGCAGGGGAGCTGAAGCTTTCTTT.

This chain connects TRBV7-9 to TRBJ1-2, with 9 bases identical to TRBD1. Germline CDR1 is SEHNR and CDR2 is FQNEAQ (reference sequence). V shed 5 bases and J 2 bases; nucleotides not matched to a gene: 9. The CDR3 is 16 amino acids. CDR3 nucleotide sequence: TGTGCCAGCAGCGCTCCGACAGGGGGAAGGAACTATGGCTACACCTTC. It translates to CASSAPTGGRNYGYTF.

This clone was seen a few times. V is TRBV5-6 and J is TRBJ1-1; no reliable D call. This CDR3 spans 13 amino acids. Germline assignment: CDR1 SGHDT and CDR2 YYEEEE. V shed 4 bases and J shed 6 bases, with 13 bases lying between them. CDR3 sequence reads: CASSTTGAAEAFF. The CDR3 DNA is TGTGCCAGCAGCACGACCGGAGCCGCTGAAGCTTTCTTT.

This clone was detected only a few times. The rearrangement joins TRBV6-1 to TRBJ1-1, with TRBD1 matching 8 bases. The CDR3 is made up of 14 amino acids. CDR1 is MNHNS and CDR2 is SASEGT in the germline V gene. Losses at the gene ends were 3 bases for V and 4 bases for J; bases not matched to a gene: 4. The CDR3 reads CASSDPDRGTEAFF. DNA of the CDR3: TGTGCCAGCAGTGATCCCGACAGGGGCACTGAAGCTTTCTTT.

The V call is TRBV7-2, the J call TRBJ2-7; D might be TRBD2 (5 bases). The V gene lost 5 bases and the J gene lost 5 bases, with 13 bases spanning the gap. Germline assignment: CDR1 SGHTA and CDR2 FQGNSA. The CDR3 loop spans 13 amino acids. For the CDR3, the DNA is TGTGCCAGCAGCCTGCGGGTCCAAAACGAGCAGTACTTC. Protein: CASSLRVQNEQYF.